The clone carrying this T cell receptor beta chain has at least ten counts. Its cognate antigen is unknown. The sample belongs to a study of neurological immune-mediated disorders. Background on the study: Multiple sclerosis patients numbered roughly 34, of whom about 31 were relapsing-remitting and 3 secondary progressive. Points from the study as a whole: Across subjects, expanded clones had no CDR3 amino acid sequences in common, pointing to private repertoires in all groups.

Synthesis of cDNA used 5'RACE (with 10-nucleotide random UMIs). TCRdb reprocessed the 5' RACE reads with MiXCR, giving one entry per CDR3 protein. The profile shows approximately 60,000 distinct CDR3 sequences, 3.5% of them singletons. Trimming left V 7 bases short and J 5 bases short, with 9 bases between. CDR1 SEHNR and CDR2 FQNEAQ come from the germline V gene (reference sequence). The CDR3 extends over 12 amino acids. V gene TRBV7-9 combines with J gene TRBJ2-1; D not resolved. The receptor's source is a woman aged 30 to 39 with multiple sclerosis. The specimen was PBMCs. The CDR3: CASNRQDNEQFF. In DNA form, the CDR3 reads TGTGCCAGCAATCGCCAGGACAATGAGCAGTTCTTC.